This TCR beta chain was profiled in a study of T cells in Graves' hyperthyroidism and ophthalmopathy. Whole-study results and caveats: Most thyroid clonotypes expanded above 0.001 appeared in blood too. Stable hyperthyroidism was told apart from ophthalmopathy by a model built on 13 V-J features.

RNA transcripts yielded amplified TCR beta CDR3 regions. TCR CDR3 underwent first-round RT-PCR with the HTBI primer set. A single record per CDR3 protein comes from TCRdb applying MiXCR to the multiplex PCR reads. The repertoire includes fewer than 400,000 distinct CDR3 sequences, around 25% of them detected once, and roughly 80% sits in the top ten. With regard to this clonotype: Its specificity is unknown.

The V gene's germline CDR1 is SNHLY and CDR2 FYNNEI. There are 13 residues in the CDR3. Trimming removed 4 bases from V and 5 bases from J, with 9 bases in between. The TCR originated in a man aged 50-60 years with Graves' hyperthyroidism. The V gene is TRBV2, the J gene TRBJ1-5, with D unclear. Sample: blood. The CDR3 spells CASSASRDQPQHF. The CDR3 nucleotides read TGTGCCAGCAGTGCCAGCCGCGATCAGCCCCAGCATTTT. The entire variable domain, with the rest obtained from reference TRBV2 and TRBJ1-5, is as follows: EPEVTQTPSHQVTQMGQEVILRCVPISNHLYFYWYRQILGQKVEFLVSFYNNEISEKSEIFDDQFSVERPDGSNFTLKIRSTKLEDSAMYFCASSASRDQPQHFGDGTRLSIL.